The 5 T cell receptor beta chains below come from one sample, sequenced in a study of cytomegalovirus exposure and HLA in healthy donors. Repertoires were generated with immunoSEQ multiplex PCR, while TCRdb's copy carries only in-frame clones and drops some. The sample has 65,000 to 75,000 clones; around 96% are singletons. Sequencing was carried out using PBMCs. Every receptor here comes from a woman under 30 in good health and CMV-seropositive.

The CDR3, as DNA: TGTGCCAGCTCGTTTCAGGGGGGGAACACTGAAGCTTTCTTT. Residues: CASSFQGGNTEAFF. The chain joins TRBV18 to TRBJ1-1; 7 positions agree with TRBD1. This CDR3 is built from 14 residues. Germline assignment: CDR1 KGHSH and CDR2 LQKENI. V was pared by 6 bases and J by 1 base, with 5 bases of the junction left unmatched.

The rearrangement links TRBV11-2 to TRBJ2-1, with 12 bases matching TRBD2. This CDR3 contains 16 residues. J was trimmed by 7 bases and V by 4 bases; bases with no gene match: 8. The germline V gene has CDR1 SGHAT and CDR2 FQNNGV. In DNA, the CDR3 is TGTGCCAGCAGCTCAGTCGGACTAGCGGGAAATAATGAGCAGTTCTTC. Translating gives CASSSVGLAGNNEQFF.

J is TRBJ1-4 and V is TRBV28; D unresolved. V was shortened by 2 bases and J by 5 bases, with 12 bases between the two germline ends. Germline CDR1 MDHEN, CDR2 SYDVKM. CDR3 length equals 15 residues. As DNA, the CDR3 is TGTGCCAGCAGTTTAAGGCGGAATCTGAATGAAAAACTGTTTTTT. This gives the protein CASSLRRNLNEKLFF.

The V and J genes are TRBV14 and TRBJ2-6; D is possibly TRBD1 (5 bases). The V end lost 1 base, the J end lost 4 bases, and 11 bases lay between the germline ends. The CDR3 has 16 residues. Germline-derived CDR1 and CDR2 are SGHDN and FVKESK. The CDR3 is CASSQGMGRGANVLTF. The CDR3 DNA reads TGTGCCAGCAGCCAAGGTATGGGGCGAGGGGCCAACGTCCTGACTTTC.

V and J are TRBV19 and TRBJ2-3; a possible D gene is TRBD2 (5 bases). V lost 3 bases, J lost 2 bases, and 9 bases lay in between. Germline loops: CDR1 LNHDA, CDR2 SQIVND (reference sequence). This CDR3 contains 14 residues. The CDR3 sequence: CASSMSLATDTQYF. CDR3 in DNA: TGTGCCAGTAGTATGAGTCTAGCCACAGATACGCAGTATTTT.